Listed here are 9 T cell receptor beta chains from one sample, sequenced in a study of T-cell reconstitution after alpha-beta-depleted transplantation in children. Preparing the TCRbeta library involved the use of unique molecular identifiers. Each CDR3 protein gets one entry after TCRdb re-called the PCR reads with MiXCR. Of 420,000 or so distinct CDR3 sequences detected, roughly 11% appear once; the ten largest clones hold 4.5% to 7%. This sample comprised PBMCs from the stem cell graft donor, obtained from the stem cell graft. All receptors come from a human donor who donated a stem cell graft to a child with acute myeloid leukemia.

The chain is built from TRBV6-2 or TRBV6-3 and TRBJ2-1; TRBD2 matches 7 bases. CDR1 and CDR2 from the germline V gene are MNHEY and SVGEGT. The CDR3 length is 17 residues. Germline trimming cut 0 bases from V and 6 bases from J; bases unmatched to any gene: 11. CDR3 protein: CASSYSGPWDYCNEQFF. DNA of the CDR3: TGTGCCAGCAGTTACTCGGGCCCCTGGGACTACTGCAATGAGCAGTTCTTC.

The table lists this clonotype with many counts. The chain combines TRBV15 with TRBJ2-1; possibly TRBD1 for D (5 bases). V was clipped by 0 bases and J by 8 bases, with 23 bases between them. The CDR3 has 18 amino acids. Germline V gene sequence: CDR1 LNHNV, CDR2 YYDKDF (reference sequence). The CDR3 region has the DNA TGTGCCACCAGCAGAGATACCTCGACAGTAGACGCGACCGATGAGCAGTTCTTC. The encoded protein is CATSRDTSTVDATDEQFF.

The chain has TRBV6-5 and TRBJ2-7; TRBD2 might be the D (6 bases). This CDR3 is 15 amino acids long. Between the trimmed V and J ends, which lost 0 bases and 2 bases, there was a span of 11 bases. Germline values: CDR1 MNHEY, CDR2 SVGAGI. This CDR3 reads CASSYSGGKTYEQYF. The CDR3 DNA reads as TGTGCCAGCAGTTACTCTGGCGGGAAAACCTACGAGCAGTACTTC.

This clonotype showed up just a few times. The chain combines TRBV7-6 with TRBJ1-1; TRBD1 aligns across 8 bases. CDR3 length equals 15 residues. CDR1 and CDR2 from the germline V gene are SGHVS and FNYEAQ. Trimming cost V 4 bases and J 5 bases; bases outside gene matches: 9. In nucleotides, the CDR3 is TGTGCCAGCAGCTCCCGACAGGGGAGGAGGACTGAAGCTTTCTTT. Translated: CASSSRQGRRTEAFF.

The chain uses TRBV20-1 and TRBJ1-1; D gene unclear. V dropped 7 bases and J dropped 3 bases, with 12 bases sitting between them. CDR1 is DFQATT and CDR2 is SNEGSKA in the germline V gene (reference sequence). This CDR3 spans 12 amino acids. The CDR3 loop reads CSVFGTDTEAFF. The DNA for the CDR3 is TGCAGTGTGTTTGGTACAGACACTGAAGCTTTCTTT.

This clonotype was counted ten times or more. V usage is TRBV6-1 and J usage is TRBJ1-6; no definite D call. The CDR3 sequence is 15 residues long. Looked up from germline, CDR1 is MNHNS and CDR2 is SASEGT. The V end lost 0 bases, the J end lost 7 bases, and 10 bases lay between the germline ends. CDR3 sequence (DNA): TGTGCCAGCAGTGAAGCCGGACGGCCGAATTCACCCCTCCACTTT. Its protein product is CASSEAGRPNSPLHF.

This clonotype was detected many times. The chain is built from TRBV5-1 and TRBJ1-2; TRBD1 might be the D (5 bases). This CDR3 contains 15 residues. With 1 base removed from V and 2 bases from J, the gap between germline ends came to 12 bases. CDR1 is SGHRS, CDR2 YFSETQ, per germline. The CDR3 here is CASSLRSGGNYGYTF. The DNA of the CDR3 is TGCGCCAGCAGCTTGAGATCTGGGGGAAACTATGGCTACACCTTC.

The table lists this clonotype with many counts. The chain has TRBV11-2 and TRBJ2-6, with D perhaps assigned TRBD1 or TRBD2 (5 bases each). The CDR3 is made up of 18 amino acids. Germline assignment: CDR1 SGHAT and CDR2 FQNNGV. The V and J ends lost 2 bases and 0 bases respectively, with 14 bases between them. CDR3 region: CASSLSWGSSSGANVLTF. The CDR3 nucleotides are TGTGCCAGCAGCTTAAGTTGGGGGTCCAGCTCTGGGGCCAACGTCCTGACTTTC.

This clonotype was counted only a few times. This chain joins TRBV29-1 and TRBJ2-5; 8 nucleotides line up with TRBD2. V was pared by 4 bases and J by 5 bases, with 9 bases of the junction left unmatched. The V gene's germline CDR1 is SQVTM and CDR2 ANQGSEA. The CDR3 length is 14 residues. CDR3 DNA: TGCAGCGTTGCTCCGCGGGAGGAGGGCGAGACCCAGTACTTC. It codes for CSVAPREEGETQYF. Drawing the rest from reference TRBV29-1 and TRBJ2-5, the complete variable domain is SAVISQKPSRDICQRGTSLTIQCQVDSQVTMMFWYRQQPGQSLTLIATANQGSEATYESGFVIDKFPISRPNLTFSTLTVSNMSPEDSSIYLCSVAPREEGETQYFGPGTRLLVL.